This T cell receptor (beta chain) was found in a study of identical twins. Whole-study results and caveats: One should note that invariant MAIT and iNKT cells could partly confound zero-insertion analyses. The models systematically underestimated how much out-of-frame TCR alpha was shared in monozygotic twins. Twins showed weaker excess sharing in their beta out-of-frame sequences.

The sample holds many counts of this clonotype. Antigen: not known. Losses at the gene ends were 5 bases for V and 7 bases for J; bases not matched to a gene: 4. The CDR3 extends over 15 amino acids. Template switching introduced a universal primer site, and the cDNA bore unique molecular identifiers. TCRdb reanalysed the 5' RACE reads using MiXCR and keeps one entry per CDR3 protein. The sample holds 650,000 to 800,000 distinct CDR3 sequences, 8.6% seen once. Another study also made use of these data, one on yellow fever vaccine responses in identical twins.

The sequenced material came from PBMCs. The chain uses TRBV12-3 or TRBV12-4 and TRBJ2-1; 14 bases map to TRBD2. This receptor was identified in a woman younger than 35 in good health. CDR3 bases: TGTGCCAGCAGTACGACTAGCGGGAGGGTGAATGAGCAGTTCTTC. Protein product: CASSTTSGRVNEQFF.